The 22 T cell receptor beta chains given below trace back to one sample, sequenced in a study of OX40 agonist ivuxolimab in advanced cancers. TCRdb's table, derived via immunoSEQ multiplex PCR, lists solely in-frame clones and lacks some. The repertoire consists of 57,000 or so clones, with around 86% occurring once and the leading ten covering approximately 0.92%. The source was CD4+ or CD8+ T cells sorted from blood, collected in a trial of the OX40 agonist ivuxolimab. These receptor sequences come from an adult with an advanced solid tumor such as melanoma, head and neck, liver or kidney cancer.

This chain uses TRBV19 with TRBJ2-1; D remains ambiguous. Trimming shortened V by 6 bases and J by 1 base, and 13 bases separated the two germline ends. Germline V gene sequence: CDR1 LNHDA, CDR2 SQIVND (reference sequence). The CDR3 length is 15 residues. In DNA form, the CDR3 reads TGTGCCAGTAGCCGGACCCAAACTTCCTACAATGAGCAGTTCTTC. This gives the protein CASSRTQTSYNEQFF. The full variable domain, rest sourced from reference TRBV19 and TRBJ2-1, is DGGITQSPKYLFRKEGQNVTLSCEQNLNHDAMYWYRQDPGQGLRLIYYSQIVNDFQKGDIAEGYSVSREKKESFPLTVTSAQKNPTAFYLCASSRTQTSYNEQFFGPGTRLTVL.

This chain uses TRBV5-4 with TRBJ2-5; D might be TRBD2 (7 bases). The CDR3 covers 14 residues. The germline V gene has CDR1 SGHNT and CDR2 YYREEE (reference sequence). V was shortened by 4 bases and J by 5 bases, with 15 bases between the two germline ends. CDR3 nucleotides: TGTGCCAGCAGCCGCCGGGGGGCATGGGAGACCCAGTACTTC. Translating gives CASSRRGAWETQYF.

V gene TRBV5-1 combines with J gene TRBJ2-3; 11 bases agree with TRBD2. The CDR3 is made up of 16 amino acids. Per the germline V gene, CDR1 is SGHRS and CDR2 is YFSETQ. V gave up 3 bases and J gave up 2 bases; unmatched junction bases: 5. CDR3 in DNA: TGCGCCAGCAGCTCCAGACTAGCGGGGCTCACAGATACGCAGTATTTT. Translation: CASSSRLAGLTDTQYF.

The chain joins TRBV9 to TRBJ2-3; D gene uncertain. Trimming pared 0 bases from V and 1 base from J, leaving 6 bases between. Germline-derived CDR1 and CDR2 are SGDLS and YYNGEE. The CDR3 is made up of 14 amino acids. CDR3 nucleotide sequence: TGTGCCAGCAGCGTAGGACCGCGCACAGATACGCAGTATTTT. Translation: CASSVGPRTDTQYF.

The chain uses TRBV2 and TRBJ2-1; D is unclear. The germline V and J ends were trimmed by 4 bases and 12 bases, with 7 bases remaining between them. CDR1 is SNHLY, CDR2 FYNNEI, per germline. This CDR3 contains 10 residues. CDR3 nucleotide sequence: TGTGCCAGCAGTGGGGCAGTGCAGTTCTTC. As protein: CASSGAVQFF. Full variable domain (missing parts from reference TRBV2 and TRBJ2-1): EPEVTQTPSHQVTQMGQEVILRCVPISNHLYFYWYRQILGQKVEFLVSFYNNEISEKSEIFDDQFSVERPDGSNFTLKIRSTKLEDSAMYFCASSGAVQFFGPGTRLTVL.

This clone was counted a few times. CDR3 residues: CASSARGEAEAFF. CDR3 DNA sequence: TGTGCCAGTAGTGCCCGGGGGGAGGCTGAAGCTTTCTTT. The chain has TRBV19 and TRBJ1-1; weak D call: TRBD1 (5 bases). Germline V lookup: CDR1 LNHDA, CDR2 SQIVND (reference sequence). This CDR3 region has 13 residues. The V gene lost 5 bases and the J gene lost 6 bases, with 13 bases spanning the gap.

The rearrangement joins TRBV6-6 to TRBJ2-7; no clear D. Germline lookup yields CDR1 MNHNY and CDR2 SVGAGI (reference sequence). The CDR3 has 12 residues. V was clipped by 5 bases and J by 7 bases, with 12 bases between them. The CDR3 protein is CASSNRPSEQYF. DNA for the CDR3: TGTGCCAGCAGTAACCGGCCGAGTGAGCAGTACTTC.

CDR3 bases: TGTGCCAGCTCTCCGGACAGGGGGCTAGGTGAGACCCAGTACTTC. This sequence encodes CASSPDRGLGETQYF. The chain carries TRBV18 and TRBJ2-5; 11 nucleotides agree with TRBD1. Germline lookup yields CDR1 KGHSH and CDR2 LQKENI. This CDR3 is built from 15 residues. V lost 6 bases to trimming and J lost 5 bases; unmatched junction nucleotides: 8.

This clone turned up a few times. The gene calls are TRBV9 and TRBJ1-1; TRBD1 might be the D (5 bases). Deletions cut 2 bases from V and 1 base from J, with 12 bases between. CDR3 length: 15 residues. Germline CDR1 is SGDLS and CDR2 is YYNGEE. The CDR3 nucleotides read TGTGCCAGCAGCGTGCTCGGGACGGCGAACACTGAAGCTTTCTTT. Protein: CASSVLGTANTEAFF.

The chain carries TRBV28 and TRBJ2-3; D perhaps matches TRBD2 (6 bases). Per germline, CDR1 MDHEN and CDR2 SYDVKM. V lost 5 bases, J lost 5 bases, and 8 bases lay in between. The CDR3 sequence is 12 residues long. CDR3 region: CASSRDLDTQYF. CDR3 nucleotide sequence: TGTGCCAGCAGTCGGGACTTAGATACGCAGTATTTT.

CDR3 DNA sequence: TGTGCCAGCAGTTCCGGACTGCTCGAGCAGTACTTC. It specifies CASSSGLLEQYF. This sequence joins TRBV28 and TRBJ2-7, with TRBD2 as a possible D gene (5 bases). V dropped 4 bases and J dropped 6 bases, with 10 bases sitting between them. The germline V gene has CDR1 MDHEN and CDR2 SYDVKM. The CDR3 runs to 12 residues.

This sequence joins TRBV7-8 and TRBJ1-3, with TRBD1 matching over 10 bases. Germline lookup yields CDR1 SGHVS and CDR2 FQNEAQ. J gave up 6 bases and V 1 base, and 3 bases lay outside the gene matches. This CDR3 contains 15 residues. CDR3 in amino acids: CASSLGGTGVNTIYF. As DNA, the CDR3 is TGTGCCAGCAGCTTAGGGGGGACAGGGGTAAACACCATATATTTT.

This clone was counted only a few times. The gene calls are TRBV7-9 and TRBJ1-1; TRBD1 agrees at 9 bases. CDR1 SEHNR and CDR2 FQNEAQ come from the germline V gene (reference sequence). The V and J ends lost 11 bases and 3 bases, in that order; junction bases with no gene match: 4. The CDR3 has 12 amino acids. The CDR3 is CAVRDRDTEAFF. In DNA, the CDR3 is TGTGCCGTCCGGGACAGGGACACTGAAGCTTTCTTT.

V usage is TRBV4-1 and J usage is TRBJ1-5; 11 nucleotides line up with TRBD1. The CDR3 consists of 16 residues. CDR1 is MGHRA, CDR2 YSYEKL, per germline. After removal of 3 bases from V and 6 bases from J, the junction contained 7 bases not matched to a gene. CDR3: CASSQLDRGRVQPQHF. The CDR3 DNA sequence: TGCGCCAGCAGCCAGTTGGACAGGGGGCGCGTTCAGCCCCAGCATTTT.

This chain joins TRBV7-2 and TRBJ2-5, with D unclear. The CDR3 has 14 amino acids. CDR1 SGHTA and CDR2 FQGNSA come from the germline V gene. Trimming left V 1 base short and J 2 bases short, with 8 bases between. CDR3 amino acids: CASSLVVGQETQYF. The CDR3 coding sequence is TGTGCCAGCAGCTTAGTGGTTGGTCAAGAGACCCAGTACTTC. The complete variable domain, with remaining parts taken from reference TRBV7-2 and TRBJ2-5, reads GAGVSQSPSNKVTEKGKDVELRCDPISGHTALYWYRQSLGQGLEFLIYFQGNSAPDKSGLPSDRFSAERTGGSVSTLTIQRTQQEDSAVYLCASSLVVGQETQYFGPGTRLLVL.

The chain carries TRBV7-8 and TRBJ2-3; D call uncertain. This CDR3 has 12 residues. Germline CDR1 reads SGHVS; CDR2 reads FQNEAQ. Trimming stripped 2 bases from V and 4 bases from J, with 4 bases between. CDR3 loop: CASSLTADTQYF. The CDR3 DNA sequence: TGTGCCAGCAGCTTAACGGCAGATACGCAGTATTTT.

This clone has just one count. The V and J genes are TRBV14 and TRBJ2-3; D might be TRBD2 (6 bases). The germline V gene has CDR1 SGHDN and CDR2 FVKESK. The CDR3 totals 14 residues. V shed 9 bases and J shed 4 bases, with 17 bases lying between them. The DNA for the CDR3 is TGTGCCAGTGCGGGACCCCAACGGGCAGATACGCAGTATTTT. Translated: CASAGPQRADTQYF. Full variable domain (rest looked up from reference TRBV14 and TRBJ2-3): EAGVTQFPSHSVIEKGQTVTLRCDPISGHDNLYWYRRVMGKEIKFLLHFVKESKQDESGMPNNRFLAERTGGTYSTLKVQPAELEDSGVYFCASAGPQRADTQYFGPGTRLTVL.

This clone has a single count. The chain recombines TRBV7-9 with TRBJ1-6, with D maybe TRBD1 (6 bases). The CDR3 spans 15 residues. V was shortened by 5 bases and J by 10 bases, with 18 bases between the two germline ends. Germline assignment: CDR1 SEHNR and CDR2 FQNEAQ (reference sequence). This CDR3 reads CASSPITGAGSPLHF. CDR3 bases: TGTGCCAGCAGCCCTATCACGGGGGCGGGGTCACCCCTCCACTTT.

This chain's CDR3 is CASSHGQGNYEQYF. CDR3 coding DNA: TGCGCCAGCAGCCACGGACAGGGAAACTACGAGCAGTACTTC. The V gene is TRBV5-1, the J gene TRBJ2-7; 8 bases agree with TRBD1. The CDR3 extends over 14 amino acids. CDR1 SGHRS and CDR2 YFSETQ come from the germline V gene. The ends lost 4 bases at V and 3 bases at J; junction bases unmatched: 6. The full variable domain, with the rest looked up from reference TRBV5-1 and TRBJ2-7, is KAGVTQTPRYLIKTRGQQVTLSCSPISGHRSVSWYQQTPGQGLQFLFEYFSETQRNKGNFPGRFSGRQFSNSRSEMNVSTLELGDSALYLCASSHGQGNYEQYFGPGTRLTVT.

The J gene is TRBJ1-2, the V gene TRBV11-2; D is unclear. The CDR3 spans 13 residues. Germline values: CDR1 SGHAT, CDR2 FQNNGV. V gave up 0 bases and J gave up 7 bases, with 9 bases separating them. CDR3 protein: CASSLDPAGGYTF. The CDR3 DNA sequence: TGTGCCAGCAGCTTAGACCCCGCTGGTGGCTACACCTTC.

The V gene is TRBV6-5, the J gene TRBJ1-1; D unresolved. Trimming took 6 bases from V and 10 from J, leaving 21 bases between them. CDR3 length equals 14 residues. CDR1 is MNHEY, CDR2 SVGAGI, per germline. CDR3 in DNA: TGTGCCAGCAGCCCGCCGGGGTACAGCGGAATAGCTTTCTTT. Translating it yields CASSPPGYSGIAFF.

For this clone: Mismatch with germline at one junction end may stem from a read error. The gene calls are TRBV15 and TRBJ2-7; possible D gene TRBD2, 6 bases. The CDR3 runs to 13 residues. The germline V gene encodes CDR1 LNHNV and CDR2 YYDKDF (reference sequence). CDR3 loop: CATSRDGREPTGF. In nucleotides, the CDR3 is TGTGCCACCAGCAGAGATGGTCGGGAGCCTACCGGATTC.